This TCR beta chain was identified in a study of patients and donors after allogeneic stem cell transplantation. This CDR3 is built from 13 residues. Germline lookup yields CDR1 MNHEY and CDR2 SVGAGI. The germline V and J ends were trimmed by 7 bases and 3 bases, with 12 bases remaining between them. TCRdb reprocessed the RT-PCR reads via MiXCR and lists one record per CDR3 protein. The sample lists 200,000 to 250,000 distinct CDR3 sequences, around 41% occurring once. The rearrangement uses TRBV6-5 and TRBJ1-1; possible D gene TRBD1, 6 bases. The sequenced material came from blood, either unsorted or a sorted T cell fraction (not recorded which). The clonotype comes from a human donor who was either an allogeneic HSCT recipient or a stem cell or donor lymphocyte infusion donor (not recorded which). It is not recorded whose cells these are; they may come from a transplant donor. CDR3 sequence (DNA): TGTGCCAGCACCCGTGAGGGGGACACTGAAGCTTTCTTT. It is translated as CASTREGDTEAFF.